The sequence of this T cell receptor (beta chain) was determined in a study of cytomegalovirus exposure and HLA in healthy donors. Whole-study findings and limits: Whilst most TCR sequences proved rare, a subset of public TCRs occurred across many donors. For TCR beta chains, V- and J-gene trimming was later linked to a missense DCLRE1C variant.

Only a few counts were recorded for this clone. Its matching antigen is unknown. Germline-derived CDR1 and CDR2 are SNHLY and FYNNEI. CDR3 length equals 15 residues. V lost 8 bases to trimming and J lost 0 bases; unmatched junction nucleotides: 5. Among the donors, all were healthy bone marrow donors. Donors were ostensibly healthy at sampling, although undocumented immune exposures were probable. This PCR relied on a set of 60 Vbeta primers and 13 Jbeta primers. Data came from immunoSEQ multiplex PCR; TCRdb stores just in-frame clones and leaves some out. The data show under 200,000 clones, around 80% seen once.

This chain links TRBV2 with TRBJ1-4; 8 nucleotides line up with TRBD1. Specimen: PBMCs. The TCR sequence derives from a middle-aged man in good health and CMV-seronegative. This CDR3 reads CASGEQGATNEKLFF. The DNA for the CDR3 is TGTGCCAGCGGAGAACAGGGGGCAACTAATGAAAAACTGTTTTTT.